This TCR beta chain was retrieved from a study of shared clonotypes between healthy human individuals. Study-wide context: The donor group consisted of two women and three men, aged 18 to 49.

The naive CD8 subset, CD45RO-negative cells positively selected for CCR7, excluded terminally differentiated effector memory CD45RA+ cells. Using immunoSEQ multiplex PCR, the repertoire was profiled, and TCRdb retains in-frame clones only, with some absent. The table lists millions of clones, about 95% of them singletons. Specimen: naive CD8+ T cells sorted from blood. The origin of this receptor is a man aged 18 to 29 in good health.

The CDR3 loop reads CASSSRTSLQDTQYF. The CDR3 DNA sequence: TGTGCCAGCAGCTCCCGGACTAGCCTGCAAGATACGCAGTATTTT. This sequence joins TRBV7-9 and TRBJ2-3, with 8 bases lining up with TRBD2. The V and J ends lost 4 bases and 5 bases, in that order; junction bases with no gene match: 8. Germline V gene lookup returns CDR1 SEHNR and CDR2 FQNEAQ (reference sequence). CDR3 length equals 15 residues.